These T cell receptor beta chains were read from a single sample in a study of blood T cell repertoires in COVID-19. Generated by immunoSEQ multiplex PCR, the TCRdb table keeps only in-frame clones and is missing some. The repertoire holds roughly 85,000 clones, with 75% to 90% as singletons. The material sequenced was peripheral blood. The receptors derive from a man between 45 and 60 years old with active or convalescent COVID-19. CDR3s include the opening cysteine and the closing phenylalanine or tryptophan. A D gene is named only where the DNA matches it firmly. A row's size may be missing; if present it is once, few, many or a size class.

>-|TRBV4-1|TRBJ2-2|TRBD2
TGCGCCAGCAGCCAACACCTCGGCCGGACTAGCCGAGGGACCGGGGAGCTGTTTTTT
CASSQHLGRTSRGTGELFF
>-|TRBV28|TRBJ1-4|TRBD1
TGTGCCAGCAGTGAAACAGGGGCGCGGGCCGAAAAACTGTTTTTT
CASSETGARAEKLFF
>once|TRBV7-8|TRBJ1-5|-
TGTGCCAGCAGCTTAGAAGGGGGCAATCAGCCCCAGCATTTT
CASSLEGGNQPQHF
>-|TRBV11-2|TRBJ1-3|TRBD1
TGTGCCAGCAGCCGACAGGGAATCGCTGGAAACACCATATATTTT
CASSRQGIAGNTIYF
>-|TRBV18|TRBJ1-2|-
TGTGCCAGCTCACCAGTCAGGGATGGCTACACCTTC
CASSPVRDGYTF
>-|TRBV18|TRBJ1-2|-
TGTGCCAGCTCACCATCGGCTAACTATGGCTACACCTTC
CASSPSANYGYTF
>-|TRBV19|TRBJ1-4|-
TGTGCCAGTCGTCCAGGGGCTCCAACTAATGAAAAACTGTTTTTT
CASRPGAPTNEKLFF
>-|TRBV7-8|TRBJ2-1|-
TGTGCCAGCAGCTTAGTCACCGGGACAGGGATGACGGGAGGGAACAATGAGCAGTTCTTC
CASSLVTGTGMTGGNNEQFF
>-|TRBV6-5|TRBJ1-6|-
TGTGCCAGCAGGAGCTCCTATAATTCACCCCTCCACTTT
CASRSSYNSPLHF
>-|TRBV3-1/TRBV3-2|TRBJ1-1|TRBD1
TGTGCCAGCGGACAAAGTCCCGGGACAGGGGTTGAAGCTTTCTTT
CASGQSPGTGVEAFF
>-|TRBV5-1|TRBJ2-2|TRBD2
TGCGCCAGCTCCGAAGCGGGGGGCCTCACCGGGGAGCTGTTTTTT
CASSEAGGLTGELFF
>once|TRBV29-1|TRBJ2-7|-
TGCAGCGTTGGGGGGGGCGTGTATCCCTCCTACGAGCAGTACTTC
CSVGGGVYPSYEQYF
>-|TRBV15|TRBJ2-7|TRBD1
TGTGCCACCAGCAGAGGCGTGAGGACAGGCTACGAGCAGTACTTC
CATSRGVRTGYEQYF
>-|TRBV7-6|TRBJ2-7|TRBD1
TGTGCCAGCAGCTTAGTAGGGACAGGGGGCTACGAGCAGTACTTC
CASSLVGTGGYEQYF
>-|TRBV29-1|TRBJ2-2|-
TGCAGCGTTGGAGTTTCGGGTGTGACCGGGGAGCTGTTTTTT
CSVGVSGVTGELFF
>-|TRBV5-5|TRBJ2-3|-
TGTGCCAGCAGCTTGGTGGGCGGGACGGGAACAGATACGCAGTATTTT
CASSLVGGTGTDTQYF
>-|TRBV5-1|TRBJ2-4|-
TGCGCCAGCAGCTTGGATACAGGATCCCAAAACATTCAGTACTTC
CASSLDTGSQNIQYF
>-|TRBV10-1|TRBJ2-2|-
TGCGCCAGCAGTGAGATACAGGGTGGCATCACCGGGGAGCTGTTTTTT
CASSEIQGGITGELFF
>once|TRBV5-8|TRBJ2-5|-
TGTGCCAGCAGCCGAAGACAGGGAGGAGAGACCCAGTACTTC
CASSRRQGGETQYF
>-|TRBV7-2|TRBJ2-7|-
TGTGCCAGCAGCTCTGCGGGAGAGCAGTACTTC
CASSSAGEQYF
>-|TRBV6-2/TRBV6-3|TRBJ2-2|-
TGTGCCAGCAGTTACCTTCCCCTAGCTCCCACCGGGGAGCTGTTTTTT
CASSYLPLAPTGELFF
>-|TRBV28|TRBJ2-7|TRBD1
TGTGCCAGCAGTCCGAACGCTATGGACAGGGACTCCTACGAGCAGTACTTC
CASSPNAMDRDSYEQYF
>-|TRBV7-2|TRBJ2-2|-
TGTGCCAGCAGCTTAAGCTCAACCGGGGAGCTGTTTTTT
CASSLSSTGELFF